This TCR beta chain was sequenced during a study of shared clonotypes between healthy human individuals. V was shortened by 0 bases and J by 1 base, with 11 bases between the two germline ends. The CDR3 has 17 amino acids. Germline V CDR1 and CDR2: SGHRS, YFSETQ. Repertoires were generated with immunoSEQ multiplex PCR, while TCRdb's copy carries only in-frame clones and drops some. The sample holds about 1.1 million clones, 70% to 80% seen once. The study's findings and limits: The four-donor shared clonotypes exceeded non-shared clonotypes in generation probability, with non-shared ones scoring lower. Only blood underwent sampling, and tissue repertoires likely differ. Sequencing depth was expected to affect clonotype sharing among donors.

Every donor was a Caucasian adult from Nashville, Tennessee. Turning to this clone: The target antigen is unknown.

The rearrangement joins TRBV5-1 to TRBJ2-6; maybe TRBD1 (5 bases). This sequence originates from a man aged 18 to 30 in good health. Some clones in this sample may be carry-over from other donors' samples. The sample consisted of memory CD4+ T cells from PBMCs. Subset: CD45RA-negative fraction. CDR3 bases: TGCGCCAGCAGCTTGGTCCTTCAGGGTTCTGGGGCCAACGTCCTGACTTTC. Translated: CASSLVLQGSGANVLTF.